The 29 T cell receptor beta chains reported below all come from one sample, sequenced in a study of blood T cell repertoires in COVID-19. Sequenced by immunoSEQ multiplex PCR; TCRdb stores in-frame clones only, minus some. The sample lists about 84,000 clones, approximately 83% occurring once. Sequenced: peripheral blood. All receptors come from a woman of 80 years or more with acute or convalescent COVID-19.

This clone was seen just once. The chain has TRBV14 and TRBJ2-1, with 8 bases lining up with TRBD2. This CDR3 has 16 residues. Germline V gene lookup returns CDR1 SGHDN and CDR2 FVKESK. J was trimmed by 3 bases and V by 2 bases; bases with no gene match: 6. The CDR3 nucleotides read TGTGCCAGCAGCCAACGTGATAGCGGGATCTACAATGAGCAGTTCTTC. The encoded protein is CASSQRDSGIYNEQFF.

The chain recombines TRBV3-1 (or the pseudogene TRBV3-2) with TRBJ2-5; 8 bases align to TRBD2. CDR3 length equals 17 residues. In germline, CDR1 is LGHDT, CDR2 YNNKEL (reference sequence). J lost 4 bases, V lost 4 bases, and 14 bases had no gene match. In DNA, the CDR3 is TGTGCCAGCAGCCTCGCATGGGCGGGAGGTACTCGAGAGACCCAGTACTTC. Protein sequence: CASSLAWAGGTRETQYF.

The J gene is TRBJ1-1, the V gene TRBV4-1; D may be TRBD1 (5 bases). In germline, CDR1 is MGHRA, CDR2 YSYEKL. V was trimmed by 1 base and J by 1 base, leaving 13 bases between them. The CDR3 has 16 amino acids. The CDR3 here is CASSQVAGRPNTEAFF. The CDR3, as DNA: TGCGCCAGCAGCCAAGTAGCGGGGCGGCCGAACACTGAAGCTTTCTTT.

This clone appeared once. V gene TRBV6-2 or TRBV6-3 combines with J gene TRBJ2-1; TRBD2 matches 9 bases. In germline, CDR1 is MNHEY, CDR2 SVGEGT. This CDR3 is built from 16 residues. Losses at the gene ends were 0 bases for V and 4 bases for J; bases not matched to a gene: 4. DNA for the CDR3: TGTGCCAGCAGTTACTCTTTGACTAGCGGTTACAATGAGCAGTTCTTC. This sequence encodes CASSYSLTSGYNEQFF.

The V and J genes are TRBV29-1 and TRBJ1-3, with a possible D match to TRBD1 (5 bases). CDR1 is SQVTM, CDR2 ANQGSEA, per germline. The CDR3 loop spans 12 amino acids. Trimming removed 7 bases at V and 1 base at J, with 8 bases between. CDR3 sequence: CSGRGSGNTIYF. The CDR3 DNA sequence: TGCAGCGGAAGGGGTTCTGGAAACACCATATATTTT.

The chain links TRBV12-2 to TRBJ2-7; the table's D call, TRBD1, has no DNA check behind it. TRBV12-2 is flagged as a pseudogene. This CDR3 contains 14 residues. The CDR3 sequence: CASRPPGTGNEQYF. The CDR3 DNA is TGTGCAAGTCGCCCACCCGGGACAGGGAACGAGCAGTACTTC.

The chain carries TRBV7-2 and TRBJ2-3; D remains ambiguous. The CDR3 totals 13 residues. Trimming left V 5 bases short and J 7 bases short, with 13 bases between. CDR1 is SGHTA, CDR2 FQGNSA, per germline. This CDR3 is CASSPPGPNTQYF. As DNA, the CDR3 is TGTGCCAGCAGCCCACCGGGTCCCAATACGCAGTATTTT.

This clone appeared once. The gene calls are TRBV18 and TRBJ2-7, with 7 bases fitting TRBD2. The CDR3 has 16 amino acids. Germline V CDR1 and CDR2: KGHSH, LQKENI. V shed 5 bases, J shed 4 bases, and the junction held 14 bases outside the gene matches. DNA for the CDR3: TGTGCCAGCTCAGCAAGTAGCGGGTTAGACCCTTACGAGCAGTACTTC. Its translation is CASSASSGLDPYEQYF.

The V and J genes are TRBV7-8 and TRBJ2-3; possible D gene TRBD1, 7 bases. This CDR3 has 15 amino acids. The V and J ends lost 1 base and 4 bases respectively, with 12 bases between them. Per the germline V gene, CDR1 is SGHVS and CDR2 is FQNEAQ. The CDR3 loop is CASSLGRGPADTQYF. For the CDR3, the DNA is TGTGCCAGCAGCTTAGGGAGGGGGCCAGCAGATACGCAGTATTTT.

In this sample, this clone turned up a few times. The J gene is TRBJ2-7, the V gene TRBV5-1; 8 positions match TRBD2. The CDR3 runs 15 residues. From germline, CDR1 is SGHRS and CDR2 YFSETQ. V was pared by 5 bases and J by 3 bases, with 10 bases of the junction left unmatched. In DNA, the CDR3 is TGCGCCAGCAGTCGGCGGGGGGTCGGTGACTACGAGCAGTACTTC. This gives the protein CASSRRGVGDYEQYF.

The sample holds one count of this clone. The chain joins TRBV3-1 (or the pseudogene TRBV3-2) to TRBJ1-6; no clear D. This CDR3 comprises 14 residues. Trimming took 4 bases from V and 8 from J, leaving 12 bases between them. CDR1 is LGHDT and CDR2 is YNNKEL in the germline V gene (reference sequence). The CDR3, as DNA: TGTGCCAGCAGCCCTCGGGTGAAGGATTCACCCCTCCACTTT. Its translation: CASSPRVKDSPLHF.

The chain uses TRBV11-3 and TRBJ2-5; TRBD1 agrees at 10 bases. This CDR3 comprises 15 residues. Germline V gene lookup returns CDR1 SGHNT and CDR2 YENEEA. V trimming: 5 bases; J trimming: 5 bases; junction bases outside the gene matches: 8. CDR3 bases: TGTGCCAGCAGCCCGCGGACAGGGGGGTCGGAGACCCAGTACTTC. Its translation: CASSPRTGGSETQYF.

This clone was picked up a small number of times. This sequence joins TRBV11-2 and TRBJ1-6; D perhaps matches TRBD1 (5 bases). This CDR3 has 15 residues. V lost 5 bases and J lost 8, with 16 bases in between. Per germline, CDR1 SGHAT and CDR2 FQNNGV. CDR3 amino acids: CASSPGNGGDSPLHF. As DNA, the CDR3 is TGTGCCAGCAGCCCCGGCAATGGGGGGGATTCACCCCTCCACTTT.

This rearrangement joins TRBV18 to TRBJ1-1; D may be TRBD1 (5 bases). CDR1 is KGHSH and CDR2 is LQKENI in the germline V gene. Trimming removed 0 bases at V and 3 bases at J, with 5 bases between. This CDR3 is 13 amino acids long. The CDR3, as DNA: TGTGCCAGCTCACCACCGGGGCACACTGAAGCTTTCTTT. Residues: CASSPPGHTEAFF.

The chain recombines TRBV28 with TRBJ2-7; a possible D gene is TRBD1 (5 bases). Trimming pared 2 bases from V and 0 bases from J, leaving 8 bases between. Germline CDR1 MDHEN, CDR2 SYDVKM. CDR3 length: 14 amino acids. The CDR3 region is CASSLGHRSYEQYF. CDR3 nucleotide sequence: TGTGCCAGCAGTTTAGGACACCGCTCCTACGAGCAGTACTTC. The variable domain in full, with the rest retrieved from reference TRBV28 and TRBJ2-7, is DVKVTQSSRYLVKRTGEKVFLECVQDMDHENMFWYRQDPGLGLRLIYFSYDVKMKEKGDIPEGYSVSREKKERFSLILESASTNQTSMYLCASSLGHRSYEQYFGPGTRLTVT.

V and J are TRBV5-1 and TRBJ2-1, with 7 bases fitting TRBD2. Per germline, CDR1 SGHRS and CDR2 YFSETQ. Losses at the gene ends were 0 bases for V and 5 bases for J; bases not matched to a gene: 8. The CDR3 totals 16 residues. The CDR3 coding sequence is TGCGCCAGCAGCTTGGCCGGAATAGCGGGCAACAATGAGCAGTTCTTC. Translating it yields CASSLAGIAGNNEQFF.

The rearrangement joins TRBV16 to TRBJ1-2; TRBD1 matches at 11 bases. The CDR3 runs to 14 residues. J was trimmed by 4 bases and V by 4 bases; bases with no gene match: 2. Germline CDR1 KGHSY, CDR2 FQNENV. The chain's CDR3 is CASSRGQGVYGYTF. The DNA for the CDR3 is TGTGCCAGCAGCCGGGGACAGGGGGTCTATGGCTACACCTTC.

Only a few counts were recorded for this clone. This chain connects TRBV12-3 or TRBV12-4 to TRBJ2-1, with D maybe TRBD2 (7 bases). This CDR3 is 13 amino acids long. Trimming stripped 8 bases from V and 7 bases from J, with 15 bases between. The CDR3 spells CASQRGGRNEQFF. Here the CDR3 DNA reads TGTGCCAGCCAAAGGGGGGGACGAAATGAGCAGTTCTTC.

By its share, this clone is large. This sequence joins TRBV4-2 and TRBJ1-2; D perhaps matches TRBD1 (5 bases). Trimming cost V 0 bases and J 4 bases, with 15 bases left between them. CDR3 length equals 16 residues. CDR1 and CDR2 (germline): LGHNA, YNFKEQ. The CDR3 sequence is CASSQETEVLIYGYTF. CDR3 in DNA: TGTGCCAGCAGCCAAGAGACAGAAGTCCTCATCTATGGCTACACCTTC.

The chain has TRBV14 and TRBJ2-5; weak D call: TRBD2 (5 bases). V was trimmed by 4 bases and J by 5 bases, leaving 11 bases between them. The CDR3 runs 13 residues. In germline, CDR1 is SGHDN, CDR2 FVKESK. DNA of the CDR3: TGTGCCAGCAGCCCCCGGACGGGGGAGACCCAGTACTTC. Translating gives CASSPRTGETQYF.

The chain uses TRBV5-5 and TRBJ2-2; D is uncertain. The germline gives CDR1 SGHKS, CDR2 YYEKEE (reference sequence). CDR3 length: 14 residues. Deletions cut 0 bases from V and 5 bases from J, with 8 bases between. The CDR3 region has the DNA TGTGCCAGCAGCTTGGATTTCGGGACCGGGGAGCTGTTTTTT. This gives the protein CASSLDFGTGELFF.

The chain is built from TRBV29-1 and TRBJ2-7; D is perhaps TRBD1 (5 bases). From germline, CDR1 is SQVTM and CDR2 ANQGSEA. Trimming stripped 5 bases from V and 6 bases from J, with 11 bases between. CDR3 length: 11 amino acids. This chain's CDR3 is CSVLLRVEQYF. For the CDR3, the DNA is TGCAGCGTTCTGCTCAGGGTCGAGCAGTACTTC.

This clone was counted a few times. The V call is TRBV28, the J call TRBJ2-7; tentatively, D is TRBD1 (6 bases). The length of the CDR3 is 14 residues. Trimming removed 10 bases at V and 3 bases at J, with 19 bases between. Germline CDR1 reads MDHEN; CDR2 reads SYDVKM. DNA for the CDR3: TGTGCCACCGCAAGACAGGACCTCGGCTACGAGCAGTACTTC. It codes for CATARQDLGYEQYF.

This clone was observed a handful of times. V is TRBV27 and J is TRBJ2-4, with D possibly matching TRBD1 (5 bases). V lost 4 bases and J lost 0, with 10 bases in between. From germline, CDR1 is MNHEY and CDR2 SMNVEV (reference sequence). This CDR3 region has 15 residues. DNA for the CDR3: TGTGCCAGCAGTTCACCAGGGCTAGCCAAAAACATTCAGTACTTC. The encoded protein is CASSSPGLAKNIQYF.

The V call is TRBV5-1, the J call TRBJ2-3; possible D gene TRBD2, 5 bases. The CDR3 has 14 amino acids. Germline assignment: CDR1 SGHRS and CDR2 YFSETQ. Trimming left V 0 bases short and J 2 bases short, with 7 bases between. The CDR3, as DNA: TGCGCCAGCAGCTTGGGAGCGGTCACAGATACGCAGTATTTT. Translated: CASSLGAVTDTQYF.

The V call is TRBV11-1, the J call TRBJ1-3, with no clear D. Germline V gene sequence: CDR1 SGHAT, CDR2 FQDESV (reference sequence). The CDR3 is 16 residues long. Trimming pared 0 bases from V and 3 bases from J, leaving 12 bases between. Here the CDR3 reads CASSLAELANGNTIYF. CDR3 nucleotide sequence: TGTGCCAGCAGCTTAGCGGAGCTTGCCAATGGAAACACCATATATTTT. The whole variable domain, filled in from reference TRBV11-1 and TRBJ1-3, reads EAEVAQSPRYKITEKSQAVAFWCDPISGHATLYWYRQILGQGPELLVQFQDESVVDDSQLPKDRFSAERLKGVDSTLKIQPAELGDSAMYLCASSLAELANGNTIYFGEGSWLTVV.

This chain links TRBV3-1 (or the pseudogene TRBV3-2) with TRBJ2-3; D uncertain. V was cut by 4 bases and J by 12 bases, with 26 bases left in between. The CDR3 has 16 residues. Germline assignment: CDR1 LGHDT and CDR2 YNNKEL (reference sequence). Here the CDR3 reads CASSPGEASHPIRQYF. The CDR3 coding sequence is TGTGCCAGCAGCCCCGGAGAGGCCTCCCACCCGATACGTCAGTATTTT.

This clone appeared once. The chain combines TRBV5-1 with TRBJ2-2; no definite D call. Germline-derived CDR1 and CDR2 are SGHRS and YFSETQ. V dropped 1 base and J dropped 7 bases, with 5 bases sitting between them. The CDR3 contains 12 residues. CDR3 sequence reads: CASSLSVGELFF. The CDR3 DNA is TGCGCCAGCAGCTTGAGCGTCGGGGAGCTGTTTTTT.

Only a few counts were recorded for this clone. The chain couples TRBV19 to TRBJ2-2, with TRBD2 identical over 8 bases. CDR1 LNHDA and CDR2 SQIVND come from the germline V gene (reference sequence). The CDR3 covers 14 residues. With 5 bases clipped from V and 6 bases from J, the junction kept 5 bases outside the gene matches. The CDR3, as DNA: TGTGCCAGTAGTCAAGCGGGAGTGGCCGGGGAGCTGTTTTTT. This translates into CASSQAGVAGELFF. Together with reference TRBV19 and TRBJ2-2, the CDR3 gives the full variable domain: DGGITQSPKYLFRKEGQNVTLSCEQNLNHDAMYWYRQDPGQGLRLIYYSQIVNDFQKGDIAEGYSVSREKKESFPLTVTSAQKNPTAFYLCASSQAGVAGELFFGEGSRLTVL.